This paragraph reports one T cell receptor (beta chain). The target antigen is unknown. Reverse transcription of all isolated RNA meant that expressed TCRB transcripts were sequenced. Sequencing used immunoSEQ multiplex PCR; TCRdb keeps in-frame clones, though not all of them. The sample has 600,000 to 700,000 clones, under 15% seen once. These data originate in a study of beta chain features in type 1 diabetes. Findings and limits, study-wide: People with Type 1 diabetes carried modestly yet significantly shorter TCRB CDR3s in all four CD4+ subsets.

Sequenced material: naive CD4+ T cells from blood. The sequence was collected from a man aged 25 to 40 with type 1 diabetes.

CDR3 loop: CASSYGRTRYNEQFF. In nucleotides, the CDR3 is TGTGCCAGCAGTTACGGTCGAACGCGCTACAATGAGCAGTTCTTC. The chain has TRBV6-5 and TRBJ2-1, with D unresolved. The CDR3 covers 15 residues. Trimming took 2 bases from V and 3 from J, leaving 11 bases between them. Per germline, CDR1 MNHEY and CDR2 SVGAGI.